This TCR beta chain appears in the sequencing data of a study of CD8 T cells in Susac syndrome. Roughly 0.5 to 1 ug RNA was reverse transcribed with random hexamers. Via MiXCR, TCRdb re-called the immunoSEQ multiplex PCR reads, giving one row per CDR3 protein. The sample comprises 85,000 to 90,000 distinct CDR3 sequences, approximately 92% of which are singletons, and roughly 0.32% rests with the top ten. Sequencing input: CD8+ T cells from PBMCs. The receptor was derived from a human donor in good health.

CDR3 protein: CASSLVGGSTDTQYF. For the CDR3, the DNA is TGCGCCAGCAGCTTGGTCGGTGGGAGCACAGATACGCAGTATTTT. The V gene is TRBV5-1, the J gene TRBJ2-3, with D uncertain. CDR1 is SGHRS, CDR2 YFSETQ, per germline. V lost 0 bases and J lost 0, with 8 bases in between. The CDR3 sequence is 15 residues long.